One and the same sample provided the 26 T cell receptor beta chains below, sequenced in a study of T-cell reconstitution after alpha-beta-depleted transplantation in children. TCRbeta library preparation incorporated unique molecular identifiers. Using its own MiXCR run on the PCR reads, TCRdb lists one record per CDR3 protein. The sample lists around 250,000 distinct CDR3 sequences, almost 10% occurring once. The sequenced sample was PBMCs from the stem cell graft donor, obtained from the stem cell graft. The source is a human donor who donated a stem cell graft to a child with SCID.

The rearrangement uses TRBV12-3 or TRBV12-4 and TRBJ2-5, with D perhaps matching TRBD1 or TRBD2 (6 bases each). Trimming pared 3 bases from V and 1 base from J, leaving 12 bases between. The CDR3 has 15 amino acids. The CDR3: CASSFPGASQETQYF. The CDR3 DNA sequence: TGTGCCAGCAGTTTCCCGGGGGCCAGCCAAGAGACCCAGTACTTC.

This clonotype was counted many times. V gene TRBV4-1 combines with J gene TRBJ1-3; D unresolved. Germline loops: CDR1 MGHRA, CDR2 YSYEKL. The CDR3 sequence is 15 residues long. V was shortened by 1 base and J by 2 bases, with 9 bases between the two germline ends. This CDR3 reads CASSQGPEPGNTIYF. In nucleotides, the CDR3 is TGCGCCAGCAGCCAAGGTCCGGAGCCTGGAAACACCATATATTTT.

This chain joins TRBV6-5 and TRBJ1-5; D remains unclear. The CDR3 has 14 residues. The V and J ends lost 0 bases and 10 bases respectively, with 13 bases between them. The V gene's germline CDR1 is MNHEY and CDR2 SVGAGI. The CDR3 DNA follows: TGTGCCAGCAGTTACTCCTGGGCCGAGGGTCCCCAGCATTTT. Protein product: CASSYSWAEGPQHF.

This sequence joins TRBV3-1 and TRBJ2-1, with no clear D. The CDR3 runs 14 residues. Between the trimmed V and J ends, which lost 0 bases and 8 bases, there was a span of 11 bases. Germline V gene lookup returns CDR1 LGHDT and CDR2 YNNKEL (reference sequence). The CDR3 is CASSQEYWGHEQFF. In nucleotides, the CDR3 is TGTGCCAGCAGCCAAGAATATTGGGGTCATGAGCAGTTCTTC.

This clonotype was seen repeatedly, ten times or more. The genes are TRBV12-3 or TRBV12-4 and TRBJ1-5; TRBD1 aligns across 7 bases. Losses at the gene ends were 6 bases for V and 4 bases for J; bases not matched to a gene: 3. The CDR3 is 13 amino acids. This CDR3 is CASRSTGNQPQHF. The CDR3 DNA sequence: TGTGCCAGCAGGTCGACAGGGAATCAGCCCCAGCATTTT.

This clonotype was observed at least ten times. This chain uses TRBV6-5 with TRBJ1-1; D remains ambiguous. This CDR3 has 15 amino acids. Looked up from germline, CDR1 is MNHEY and CDR2 is SVGAGI. Trimming cost V 1 base and J 6 bases, with 15 bases left between them. The CDR3 loop reads CASSYYPGGRAEAFF. For the CDR3, the DNA is TGTGCCAGCAGTTACTATCCGGGAGGTCGGGCTGAAGCTTTCTTT.

The chain uses TRBV25-1 and TRBJ2-6, with D uncertain. In germline, CDR1 is MGHDK, CDR2 SYGVNS. The V and J ends lost 2 bases and 0 bases respectively, with 8 bases between them. The CDR3 is made up of 16 amino acids. CDR3 region: CASSELEISGANVLTF. The CDR3 bases are TGTGCCAGCAGTGAACTAGAGATCTCTGGGGCCAACGTCCTGACTTTC.

This clonotype has more than one count but fewer than ten. The rearrangement joins TRBV20-1 to TRBJ1-4, with 7 bases aligning to TRBD1. Germline V gives CDR1 DFQATT, CDR2 SNEGSKA (reference sequence). The CDR3 runs 12 residues. Trimming took 3 bases from V and 7 from J; bases not matched to a gene: 2. CDR3 DNA sequence: TGCAGTGCTAGCGACAGGGTTGAAAAACTGTTTTTT. Residues: CSASDRVEKLFF.

V and J are TRBV3-1 and TRBJ2-7; 7 nucleotides line up with TRBD1. The CDR3 sequence is 15 residues long. V gave up 4 bases and J gave up 1 base; unmatched junction bases: 7. Germline V CDR1 and CDR2: LGHDT, YNNKEL (reference sequence). CDR3 protein: CASSRNPGQSYEQYF. Written as DNA, the CDR3 is TGTGCCAGCAGCCGAAACCCGGGACAGTCCTACGAGCAGTACTTC.

This clonotype was seen at least ten times. The gene calls are TRBV12-3 or TRBV12-4 and TRBJ1-6; D is ambiguous. V shed 6 bases and J shed 5 bases, with 8 bases lying between them. The CDR3 consists of 13 residues. DNA of the CDR3: TGTGCCAGCAGCGGACGGAATAATTCACCCCTCCACTTT. Encoded protein: CASSGRNNSPLHF.

The table lists this clonotype with a few counts. The rearrangement joins TRBV25-1 to TRBJ1-5, with D perhaps matching TRBD1 (6 bases). Deletions cut 3 bases from V and 3 bases from J, with 9 bases between. The CDR3 is 14 residues long. Germline assignment: CDR1 MGHDK and CDR2 SYGVNS. CDR3 sequence reads: CASSETGFNQPQHF. In nucleotides, the CDR3 is TGTGCCAGCAGTGAGACAGGATTCAATCAGCCCCAGCATTTT.

The chain combines TRBV5-1 with TRBJ1-2; D perhaps matches TRBD1 (6 bases). V was shortened by 7 bases and J by 2 bases, with 18 bases between the two germline ends. The CDR3 extends over 15 amino acids. Germline V CDR1 and CDR2: SGHRS, YFSETQ. The CDR3 region is CASRMRGEGNYGYTF. Here the CDR3 DNA reads TGCGCCAGCCGAATGAGGGGGGAAGGGAACTATGGCTACACCTTC.

This clonotype was seen ten or more times. This rearrangement joins TRBV12-3 or TRBV12-4 to TRBJ2-3; 11 nucleotides agree with TRBD2. The V gene end was trimmed by 5 bases and the J gene end by 0 bases; junction bases not matched to a gene: 7. The CDR3 has 17 residues. The CDR3 reads CASSPGTSGASTDTQYF. CDR3 coding DNA: TGTGCCAGCAGTCCCGGGACTAGCGGAGCTAGCACAGATACGCAGTATTTT.

This clonotype was detected ten times or more. This rearrangement joins TRBV29-1 to TRBJ2-3, with D hard to call. V shed 3 bases and J shed 2 bases, with 9 bases lying between them. CDR1 SQVTM and CDR2 ANQGSEA come from the germline V gene. This CDR3 has 13 amino acids. CDR3 bases: TGCAGCGTTGAGGTCACTACCACAGATACGCAGTATTTT. Translation gives CSVEVTTTDTQYF.

Comments on this clonotype: A junction end diverges from the germline sequence, so it may reflect a read error. The genes are TRBV5-1 and TRBJ1-4, with D hard to call. This CDR3 has 14 amino acids. Per the germline V gene, CDR1 is SGHRS and CDR2 is YFSETQ. This chain's CDR3 is CASILSGTNEKLFF. The CDR3 coding sequence is TGCGCCAGCATCTTGTCAGGAACTAATGAAAAACTGTTTTTT.

This chain uses TRBV11-1 with TRBJ1-2; unclear D gene. Germline CDR1 reads SGHAT; CDR2 reads FQDESV (reference sequence). This CDR3 region has 13 residues. V shed 3 bases and J shed 6 bases, with 11 bases lying between them. The CDR3 DNA reads as TGTGCCAGCAGCTTGGAAGGGTTCCATGGCTACACCTTC. This codes for CASSLEGFHGYTF. Full variable domain (missing parts from reference TRBV11-1 and TRBJ1-2): EAEVAQSPRYKITEKSQAVAFWCDPISGHATLYWYRQILGQGPELLVQFQDESVVDDSQLPKDRFSAERLKGVDSTLKIQPAELGDSAMYLCASSLEGFHGYTFGSGTRLTVV.

The V and J genes are TRBV18 and TRBJ2-3, with TRBD2 as a possible D gene (5 bases). Germline V gives CDR1 KGHSH, CDR2 LQKENI. Trimming took 3 bases from V and 2 from J, leaving 12 bases between them. The CDR3 runs 15 residues. The CDR3 DNA reads TGTGCCAGCTCACCTGAGGGCCGTTCCACAGATACGCAGTATTTT. Translation gives CASSPEGRSTDTQYF.

This clonotype was detected a few times. This chain joins TRBV6-1 and TRBJ2-3; no reliable D call. Germline-derived CDR1 and CDR2 are MNHNS and SASEGT. The CDR3 consists of 14 residues. The germline V and J ends were trimmed by 7 bases and 0 bases, with 11 bases remaining between them. CDR3 coding DNA: TGTGCCAGCACCAAAGCAGGTAGCACAGATACGCAGTATTTT. This gives the protein CASTKAGSTDTQYF.

CDR3 DNA sequence: TGTGCCACCAGTGGGACAGGGGGATCCTACAATGAGCAGTTCTTC. Encoded protein: CATSGTGGSYNEQFF. The chain joins TRBV24-1 to TRBJ2-1; 10 bases line up with TRBD1. With V trimmed by 5 bases and J by 1 base, 1 base remained unmatched. The CDR3 runs 15 residues. Germline CDR1 is KGHDR and CDR2 is SFDVKD.

This chain joins TRBV9 and TRBJ2-7; D is possibly TRBD2 (5 bases). V lost 1 base and J lost 4, with 15 bases in between. Per the germline V gene, CDR1 is SGDLS and CDR2 is YYNGEE. The CDR3 consists of 15 residues. The CDR3 sequence is CASSVKDRDRYEQYF. The CDR3 DNA follows: TGTGCCAGCAGCGTAAAGGATCGGGATAGGTACGAGCAGTACTTC.

The genes are TRBV3-1 and TRBJ1-1; D gene ambiguous. The CDR3 sequence is 13 residues long. V lost 4 bases and J lost 0, with 6 bases in between. Germline V CDR1 and CDR2: LGHDT, YNNKEL (reference sequence). The CDR3 bases are TGTGCCAGCAGCCCACACGTGAACACTGAAGCTTTCTTT. Translation: CASSPHVNTEAFF.

The rearrangement links TRBV5-1 to TRBJ2-1; TRBD1 agrees at 11 bases. Germline values: CDR1 SGHRS, CDR2 YFSETQ. V trimming: 0 bases; J trimming: 2 bases; junction bases outside the gene matches: 1. This CDR3 spans 16 amino acids. This CDR3 is CASSLGGQGAYNEQFF. The CDR3, as DNA: TGCGCCAGCAGCTTGGGGGGACAGGGGGCCTACAATGAGCAGTTCTTC.

This rearrangement joins TRBV12-3 or TRBV12-4 to TRBJ2-5; 10 bases agree with TRBD1. V shed 5 bases, J shed 5 bases, and the junction held 8 bases outside the gene matches. This CDR3 is 15 amino acids long. The CDR3 spells CASSPRTGGEETQYF. In nucleotides, the CDR3 is TGTGCCAGCAGTCCCCGGACAGGGGGGGAGGAGACCCAGTACTTC.

This clonotype was observed a few times. The CDR3 bases are TGTGCCAGCAGGCAGGGGGGCCAGGCCCAGCATTTT. It is translated as CASRQGGQAQHF. The chain has TRBV12-3 or TRBV12-4 and TRBJ1-5, with 7 positions matching TRBD1. V shed 6 bases, J shed 11 bases, and the junction held 7 bases outside the gene matches. CDR3 length: 12 amino acids.

The genes are TRBV12-3 or TRBV12-4 and TRBJ1-6; D is undetermined. V was clipped by 7 bases and J by 11 bases, with 15 bases between them. The CDR3 totals 13 residues. The CDR3 region is CASTPSGRAPLHF. The CDR3 DNA reads as TGTGCCAGCACTCCCAGTGGAAGGGCACCCCTCCACTTT.

The V gene is TRBV7-3, the J gene TRBJ2-7, with 10 positions matching TRBD2. J was trimmed by 3 bases and V by 5 bases; bases with no gene match: 4. The CDR3 extends over 14 amino acids. Germline CDR1 reads SGHTA; CDR2 reads FQGTGA. CDR3 sequence reads: CASSPIAGGYEQYF. CDR3 coding DNA: TGTGCCAGCAGCCCCATAGCGGGAGGCTACGAGCAGTACTTC.